This section outlines one T cell receptor beta chain sequence together with its context. CDR3 size: 15 residues. Germline CDR1 and CDR2: WSHSY and SAAADI. V dropped 7 bases and J dropped 0; count of bases not matched to a gene: 5. Repertoires were generated with immunoSEQ multiplex PCR, while TCRdb's copy carries only in-frame clones and drops some. The sample lists around 160,000 clones, roughly nine tenths seen once, with roughly 4% in the top ten. Stated time point: baseline pretreatment blood. The treatment: 15 Gy SBRT to primary tumor, nephrectomy 4 weeks later. The data stem from a study of radiation and T cells in renal cell carcinoma.

V usage is TRBV10-2 and J usage is TRBJ2-3, with TRBD1 identical over 9 bases. The clonotype comes from an older woman with renal cell carcinoma. The input for sequencing was blood, taken from a patient whose treatment included radiotherapy and nephrectomy. CDR3 loop: CASNSGTGSTDTQYF. CDR3 nucleotide sequence: TGCGCCAGCAACAGCGGGACAGGGAGCACAGATACGCAGTATTTT.